The present T cell receptor beta chain was sequenced within a study of cytomegalovirus exposure and HLA in healthy donors. Germline V gives CDR1 MNHNS, CDR2 SASEGT. The CDR3 extends over 15 amino acids. Between the trimmed V and J ends, which lost 1 base and 0 bases, there was a span of 7 bases. Healthy people donating bone marrow made up the donors. Use of 60 Vbeta and 13 Jbeta primers characterized the PCR. Assay used: immunoSEQ multiplex PCR; TCRdb lists only in-frame clones, some missing. The sample lists some 210,000 clones, about 83% occurring once. The source of this sequence is a woman aged 50 to 65 in good health and CMV-seropositive. Sequencing was done on a sample of PBMCs. The chain couples TRBV6-1 to TRBJ2-1; D possibly corresponds to TRBD1 (5 bases). The CDR3 here is CASSEDRSSYNEQFF. The CDR3 DNA reads TGTGCCAGCAGTGAAGACAGGAGCTCCTACAATGAGCAGTTCTTC.